This T cell receptor beta chain is from a study of response to subunit inactivated influenza vaccine. The CDR3 has 19 amino acids. V lost 6 bases and J 6 bases, leaving 33 bases between the germline ends. In germline, CDR1 is SGHAT, CDR2 FQNNGV. A single record per CDR3 protein comes from TCRdb applying MiXCR to the RT-PCR reads. This sample yields 500,000 to 600,000 distinct CDR3 sequences, of which 13% are seen a single time; about an eighth belongs to the top ten. The TCR sequence derives from a man over 45 who received an inactivated influenza vaccine. The sequenced sample was PBMCs from blood, obtained about 6 weeks after vaccination. This chain joins TRBV11-2 and TRBJ2-7; D is perhaps TRBD2 (6 bases). The DNA of the CDR3 is TGTGCCAGCAGTTCGCCTTACCGGGACTGGAGAGGCTTGATCACCGAGCAGTACTTC. It specifies CASSSPYRDWRGLITEQYF.